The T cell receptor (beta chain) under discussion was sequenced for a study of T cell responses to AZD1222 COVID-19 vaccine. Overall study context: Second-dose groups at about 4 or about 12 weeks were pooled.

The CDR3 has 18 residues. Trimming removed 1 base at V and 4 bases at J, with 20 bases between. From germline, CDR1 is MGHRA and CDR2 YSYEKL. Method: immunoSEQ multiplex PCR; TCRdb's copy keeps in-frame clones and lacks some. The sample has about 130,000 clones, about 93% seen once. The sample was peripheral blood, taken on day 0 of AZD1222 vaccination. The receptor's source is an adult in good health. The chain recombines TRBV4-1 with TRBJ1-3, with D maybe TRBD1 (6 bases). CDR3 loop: CASSQVARGGAIGNTIYF. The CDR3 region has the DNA TGCGCCAGCAGCCAAGTAGCTCGTGGGGGCGCGATCGGAAACACCATATATTTT.